This T cell receptor beta chain is from a study of shared clonotypes between healthy human individuals. Study-wide points: In having few donors, the study represented limited genetic and exposure-history diversity.

Selected positively for CCR7 and CD45RO-negative, naive CD8 cells excluded terminally differentiated effector memory CD45RA+ cells. Data came from immunoSEQ multiplex PCR; TCRdb stores just in-frame clones and leaves some out. In the table there are some 1,900,000 clones, about 94% of which are singletons. Regarding this clone: Its matching antigen is unknown.

Germline CDR1 reads SGHAT; CDR2 reads FQNNGV. The CDR3 runs to 18 residues. Germline trimming cut 5 bases from V and 1 base from J; bases unmatched to any gene: 9. Specimen: naive CD8+ T cells sorted from blood. This clonotype originated in a man aged 18 to 35 in good health. The chain couples TRBV11-2 to TRBJ2-1; TRBD2 matches 12 bases. The CDR3 loop reads CASSASGGAWGSYNEQFF. The CDR3 coding sequence is TGTGCCAGCAGCGCTAGCGGGGGGGCCTGGGGTTCCTACAATGAGCAGTTCTTC.